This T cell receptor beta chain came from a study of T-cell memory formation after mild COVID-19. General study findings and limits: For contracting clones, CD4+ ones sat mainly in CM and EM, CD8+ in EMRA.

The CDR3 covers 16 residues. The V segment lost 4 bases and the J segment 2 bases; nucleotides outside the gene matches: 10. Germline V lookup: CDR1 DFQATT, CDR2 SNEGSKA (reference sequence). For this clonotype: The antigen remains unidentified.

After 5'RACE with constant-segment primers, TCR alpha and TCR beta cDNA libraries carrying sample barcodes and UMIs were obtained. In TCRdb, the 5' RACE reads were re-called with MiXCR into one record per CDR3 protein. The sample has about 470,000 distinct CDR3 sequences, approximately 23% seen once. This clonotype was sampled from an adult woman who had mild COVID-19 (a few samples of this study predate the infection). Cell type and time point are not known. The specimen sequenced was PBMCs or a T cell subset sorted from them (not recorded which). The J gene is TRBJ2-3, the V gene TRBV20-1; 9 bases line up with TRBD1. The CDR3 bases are TGCAGTGCTACAAACCCGGGGACAGGGCACACAGATACGCAGTATTTT. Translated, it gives CSATNPGTGHTDTQYF.